These 20 T cell receptor beta chains share one sample of origin, sequenced in a study of blood T cell repertoires in COVID-19. Assay: immunoSEQ multiplex PCR; the TCRdb copy retains only in-frame clones and omits some. The profile shows some 140,000 clones, 60% to 85% of them singletons. The specimen sequenced was peripheral blood. Receptor source: a man aged 80 or over with acute or convalescent COVID-19.

This chain joins TRBV29-1 and TRBJ2-7; no clear D gene. Germline V CDR1 and CDR2: SQVTM, ANQGSEA. Trimming took 2 bases from V and 2 from J, leaving 10 bases between them. This CDR3 is 13 amino acids long. CDR3 bases: TGCAGCGTTGAACCCCGAGGAGCCTACGAGCAGTACGTC. It translates to CSVEPRGAYEQYV.

The rearrangement links TRBV5-6 to TRBJ1-2; D remains ambiguous. Germline values: CDR1 SGHDT, CDR2 YYEEEE. V lost 0 bases, J lost 4 bases, and 13 bases lay in between. The CDR3 covers 15 residues. As DNA, the CDR3 is TGTGCCAGCAGCTTGGGAATATCAGCGGGCTATGGCTACACCTTC. This encodes CASSLGISAGYGYTF.

The rearrangement joins TRBV5-1 to TRBJ2-3; 7 bases line up with TRBD1. V trimming: 4 bases; J trimming: 8 bases; junction bases outside the gene matches: 7. Germline values: CDR1 SGHRS, CDR2 YFSETQ. CDR3 size: 13 residues. The CDR3 loop reads CASSNDRDGTQYF. As DNA, the CDR3 is TGCGCCAGCAGCAACGACAGGGATGGTACGCAGTATTTT.

V is TRBV7-9 and J is TRBJ2-3; D remains ambiguous. V was cut by 2 bases and J by 3 bases, with 12 bases left in between. CDR1 and CDR2 (germline): SEHNR, FQNEAQ (reference sequence). The length of the CDR3 is 15 residues. CDR3 protein: CASSLFGESTDTQYF. The CDR3 region has the DNA TGTGCCAGCAGCTTATTCGGTGAATCGACAGATACGCAGTATTTT.

This chain connects TRBV3-1 (or the pseudogene TRBV3-2) to TRBJ1-1; 9 bases fit TRBD1. The CDR3 extends over 15 amino acids. The J segment lost 4 bases and the V segment lost 5 bases, leaving 8 bases of the junction unmatched. Per germline, CDR1 LGHDT and CDR2 YNNKEL (reference sequence). CDR3: CASSYQQGAGTEAFF. As DNA, the CDR3 is TGTGCCAGCAGCTACCAACAGGGGGCTGGCACTGAAGCTTTCTTT.

The genes are TRBV7-9 and TRBJ1-6; D not certain. V lost 1 base to trimming and J lost 10 bases, with 14 bases between them. This CDR3 contains 15 residues. Germline lookup yields CDR1 SEHNR and CDR2 FQNEAQ (reference sequence). The DNA for the CDR3 is TGTGCCAGCAGCTTAGGTGGGCTCCCGCCCTCACCCCTCCACTTT. Translating gives CASSLGGLPPSPLHF.

This chain uses TRBV15 with TRBJ1-1, with D possibly being TRBD1 (6 bases). V lost 0 bases and J 1 base, leaving 12 bases between the germline ends. Germline values: CDR1 LNHNV, CDR2 YYDKDF (reference sequence). The CDR3 runs 16 residues. The CDR3 nucleotides are TGTGCCACCAGCAGAGATCTAGGGGGATGGAACACTGAAGCTTTCTTT. Protein: CATSRDLGGWNTEAFF.

This clone was counted between two and nine times. The gene calls are TRBV5-1 and TRBJ2-1; 10 nucleotides match TRBD1. Germline V gene sequence: CDR1 SGHRS, CDR2 YFSETQ. With 2 bases clipped from V and 9 bases from J, the junction kept 8 bases outside the gene matches. This CDR3 contains 15 residues. DNA of the CDR3: TGCGCCAGCAGCTTAAGGACAGGGGGAGGCATTGAGCAGTTCTTC. It yields the protein CASSLRTGGGIEQFF. The variable domain in full, completed from reference TRBV5-1 and TRBJ2-1, reads KAGVTQTPRYLIKTRGQQVTLSCSPISGHRSVSWYQQTPGQGLQFLFEYFSETQRNKGNFPGRFSGRQFSNSRSEMNVSTLELGDSALYLCASSLRTGGGIEQFFGPGTRLTVL.

This chain links TRBV19 with TRBJ1-2; no firm D call. The CDR3 runs 16 residues. Germline V gives CDR1 LNHDA, CDR2 SQIVND (reference sequence). V lost 3 bases and J 2 bases, leaving 16 bases between the germline ends. The CDR3 here is CASSIVLGRGNYGYTF. The CDR3 nucleotides read TGTGCCAGTAGTATTGTCCTTGGACGAGGGAACTATGGCTACACCTTC.

The J gene is TRBJ1-1, the V gene TRBV15; D ambiguous. Germline V gives CDR1 LNHNV, CDR2 YYDKDF (reference sequence). The CDR3 is 14 residues long. Trimming took 1 base from V and 4 from J, leaving 10 bases between them. The CDR3 coding sequence is TGTGCCACCAGCAGAGTCGGGGTTCCCACTGAAGCTTTCTTT. It translates to CATSRVGVPTEAFF.

The chain couples TRBV24-1 to TRBJ2-3; weak D call: TRBD1 (6 bases). Germline CDR1 KGHDR, CDR2 SFDVKD. This CDR3 contains 17 residues. V shed 5 bases and J shed 1 base, with 18 bases lying between them. The CDR3 region has the DNA TGTGCCACCAGTGTCTCTGGTGGGGGCCCCGGCACAGATACGCAGTATTTT. Its protein is CATSVSGGGPGTDTQYF.

This rearrangement joins TRBV3-1 (or the pseudogene TRBV3-2) to TRBJ1-3; the match to TRBD1 covers 11 bases. V lost 2 bases, J lost 2 bases, and 2 bases stayed unmatched. The CDR3 loop spans 16 amino acids. CDR1 is LGHDT and CDR2 is YNNKEL in the germline V gene (reference sequence). CDR3 DNA: TGTGCCAGCAGCCAATGGACAGGGGGCCCTGGAAACACCATATATTTT. As protein: CASSQWTGGPGNTIYF.

V and J are TRBV5-6 and TRBJ2-3; 9 nucleotides line up with TRBD1. J gave up 10 bases and V 3 bases, and 15 bases lay outside the gene matches. Germline V gene data show CDR1 as SGHDT and CDR2 as YYEEEE. This CDR3 comprises 16 residues. DNA of the CDR3: TGTGCCAGCAGCTCGGCCGGGACAGGGAGAACTCGGGCGCAGTATTTT. It specifies CASSSAGTGRTRAQYF.

The rearrangement joins TRBV6-5 to TRBJ2-5; D gene unclear. The V gene lost 6 bases and the J gene lost 0 bases, with 8 bases spanning the gap. This CDR3 comprises 13 residues. The germline gives CDR1 MNHEY, CDR2 SVGAGI. Here the CDR3 DNA reads TGTGCCAGCAGCGTCGTGTACCAAGAGACCCAGTACTTC. It yields the protein CASSVVYQETQYF.

V and J are TRBV7-9 and TRBJ1-2; a weak D match, TRBD1 (6 bases). V lost 7 bases and J lost 5, with 17 bases in between. CDR1 is SEHNR and CDR2 is FQNEAQ in the germline V gene (reference sequence). CDR3 length: 14 amino acids. DNA for the CDR3: TGTGCCAGCACCCTGGGGGGGGCCCGGTATGGCTACACCTTC. Its translation: CASTLGGARYGYTF. Complete variable domain (other parts from reference TRBV7-9 and TRBJ1-2): DTGVSQNPRHKITKRGQNVTFRCDPISEHNRLYWYRQTLGQGPEFLTYFQNEAQLEKSRLLSDRFSAERPKGSFSTLEIQRTEQGDSAMYLCASTLGGARYGYTFGSGTRLTVV.

The V call is TRBV19, the J call TRBJ1-1; TRBD1 matches 7 bases. With V trimmed by 6 bases and J by 5 bases, 9 bases remained unmatched. CDR1 is LNHDA and CDR2 is SQIVND in the germline V gene (reference sequence). CDR3 length equals 14 residues. The CDR3 is CASSLKGAWTEAFF. The CDR3 nucleotides are TGTGCCAGTAGCCTTAAGGGGGCATGGACTGAAGCTTTCTTT.

This clone came up a few times. The CDR3 protein is CSVLSSEQYV. In DNA, the CDR3 is TGCAGCGTCTTGTCCAGCGAGCAGTACGTC. This chain connects TRBV29-1 to TRBJ2-7; D is ambiguous. V was pared by 6 bases and J by 6 bases, with 9 bases between. The germline gives CDR1 SQVTM, CDR2 ANQGSEA. This CDR3 is 10 amino acids long.

Notes on this clone: Other DNA sequences in this specimen translate into the identical CDR3. This sequence joins TRBV20-1 and TRBJ2-5; D uncertain. Germline V gene lookup returns CDR1 DFQATT and CDR2 SNEGSKA (reference sequence). The V end lost 2 bases, the J end lost 5 bases, and 6 bases lay between the germline ends. This CDR3 is 11 amino acids long. The DNA for the CDR3 is TGCAGTGCTAGACCGGAGGAGACCCAGTACTTC. Translated, it gives CSARPEETQYF.

The rearrangement joins TRBV5-1 to TRBJ1-1, with unresolved D. Looked up from germline, CDR1 is SGHRS and CDR2 is YFSETQ. V was pared by 2 bases and J by 3 bases, with 8 bases between. This CDR3 spans 13 amino acids. This CDR3 is CASSFAVDTEAFF. The DNA for the CDR3 is TGCGCCAGCAGCTTTGCGGTCGACACTGAAGCTTTCTTT.

V usage is TRBV5-4 and J usage is TRBJ2-7, with D hard to call. In germline, CDR1 is SGHNT, CDR2 YYREEE (reference sequence). The V end lost 4 bases, the J end lost 6 bases, and 14 bases lay between the germline ends. The CDR3 covers 13 residues. CDR3 loop: CASSLDVTAEQYF. CDR3 bases: TGTGCCAGCAGCCTGGACGTAACAGCCGAGCAGTACTTC.